These 5 T cell receptor beta chains were sequenced from one sample in a study of molecular identifiers for immune sequencing clone quantification. Using its own MiXCR run on the PCR reads, TCRdb lists one record per CDR3 protein. The table shows about 86,000 distinct CDR3 sequences, with around a quarter occurring only once. Sequencing was done on a sample of naive CD8+ T cells from blood, with Jurkat cell RNA spiked in. Indicated subset: FACS-sorted CD8+CD4-CCR7+CD45RA+ naive T cells. The receptors derive from a human donor in good health. Some libraries in this study had Jurkat cell RNA spiked in.

This clonotype was recorded a few times. The chain recombines TRBV19 with TRBJ1-1; the match to TRBD1 covers 7 bases. The CDR3 has 14 residues. The germline CDR1 and CDR2 sequences are LNHDA and SQIVND (reference sequence). V was clipped by 7 bases and J by 2 bases; unmatched bases: 7. Here the CDR3 DNA reads TGTGCCAGTACCCCTGGGACAGCTAACACTGAAGCTTTCTTT. This sequence encodes CASTPGTANTEAFF.

Notes on this clonotype: It may be a read error: a sequence one base away is much more abundant. This chain uses TRBV6-5 with TRBJ2-2; weak D call: TRBD2 (6 bases). The CDR3 consists of 15 residues. Trimming shortened V by 10 bases and J by 6 bases, and 21 bases separated the two germline ends. CDR1 and CDR2 (germline): MNHEY, SVGAGI. The chain's CDR3 is CATRGGGANPGELFF. Here the CDR3 DNA reads TGTGCCACCAGAGGAGGAGGGGCTAACCCCGGGGAGCTGTTTTTT.

There are many counts of this clonotype. The chain carries TRBV28 and TRBJ2-5; D remains unclear. Trimming cost V 3 bases and J 5 bases, with 10 bases left between them. Germline V gene lookup returns CDR1 MDHEN and CDR2 SYDVKM. The CDR3 is 13 residues long. The CDR3 loop reads CASSFAGPETQYF. For the CDR3, the DNA is TGTGCCAGCAGTTTTGCTGGGCCCGAGACCCAGTACTTC.

This clonotype was seen only a few times. V and J are TRBV7-2 and TRBJ2-7, with a weak D call TRBD2 (6 bases). The CDR3 contains 12 residues. The germline V gene encodes CDR1 SGHTA and CDR2 FQGNSA. Trimming took 6 bases from V and 3 from J, leaving 9 bases between them. CDR3 sequence (DNA): TGTGCCAGCAGGGGGGACTTCTACGAGCAGTACTTC. Protein: CASRGDFYEQYF.

This clonotype was observed at least ten times. The gene calls are TRBV7-9 and TRBJ2-5; D not certain. The V end lost 0 bases, the J end lost 1 base, and 12 bases lay between the germline ends. The CDR3 totals 16 residues. CDR1 is SEHNR, CDR2 FQNEAQ, per germline (reference sequence). The CDR3 bases are TGTGCCAGCAGCTTAGCCGACATCAGGTCCCAAGAGACCCAGTACTTC. The encoded protein is CASSLADIRSQETQYF.